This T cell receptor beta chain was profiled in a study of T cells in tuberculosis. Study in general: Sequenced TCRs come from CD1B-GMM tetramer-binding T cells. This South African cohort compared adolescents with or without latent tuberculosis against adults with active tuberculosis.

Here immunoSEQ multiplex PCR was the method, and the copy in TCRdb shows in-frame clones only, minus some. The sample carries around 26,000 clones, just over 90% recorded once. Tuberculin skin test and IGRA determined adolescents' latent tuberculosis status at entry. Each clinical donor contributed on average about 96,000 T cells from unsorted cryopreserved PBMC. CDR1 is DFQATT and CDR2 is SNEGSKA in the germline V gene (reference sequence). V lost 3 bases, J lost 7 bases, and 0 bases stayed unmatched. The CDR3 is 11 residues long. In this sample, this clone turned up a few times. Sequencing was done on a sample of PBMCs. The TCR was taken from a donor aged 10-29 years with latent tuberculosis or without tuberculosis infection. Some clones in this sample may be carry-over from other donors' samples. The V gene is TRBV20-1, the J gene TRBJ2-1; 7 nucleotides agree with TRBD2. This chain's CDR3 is CSARGGNEQFF. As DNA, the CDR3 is TGCAGTGCTAGGGGGGGGAATGAGCAGTTCTTC.